Presented here are 17 T cell receptor beta chains from one specimen sequenced in a study of cytomegalovirus exposure and HLA in healthy donors. Produced via immunoSEQ multiplex PCR; TCRdb's table is partial and in-frame only. This table holds about 98,000 clones, approximately 88% found once. The sample taken for sequencing was PBMCs. The source is a young woman in good health and CMV-seronegative.

CDR3 loop: CASSLAGAPGNTIYF. Written as DNA, the CDR3 is TGTGCCAGCTCTCTGGCCGGAGCTCCTGGAAACACCATATATTTT. V and J are TRBV18 and TRBJ1-3, with no clear D. The CDR3 sequence is 15 residues long. Germline V gene sequence: CDR1 KGHSH, CDR2 LQKENI. Trimming took 6 bases from V and 2 from J, leaving 14 bases between them.

The rearrangement joins TRBV5-1 to TRBJ2-6, with unresolved D. V was trimmed by 5 bases and J by 0 bases, leaving 3 bases between them. CDR3 length: 13 amino acids. CDR1 SGHRS and CDR2 YFSETQ come from the germline V gene. CDR3 region: CASRSSGANVLTF. As DNA, the CDR3 is TGCGCCAGCAGGAGCTCTGGGGCCAACGTCCTGACTTTC.

The chain uses TRBV28 and TRBJ2-7, with a tentative D call TRBD1 (6 bases). V lost 6 bases and J lost 3, with 9 bases in between. The CDR3 is 12 residues long. Germline V lookup: CDR1 MDHEN, CDR2 SYDVKM. CDR3 loop: CASSGQSYEQYF. In nucleotides, the CDR3 is TGTGCCAGCAGCGGACAGAGCTACGAGCAGTACTTC. The complete variable domain, with remaining parts taken from reference TRBV28 and TRBJ2-7, reads DVKVTQSSRYLVKRTGEKVFLECVQDMDHENMFWYRQDPGLGLRLIYFSYDVKMKEKGDIPEGYSVSREKKERFSLILESASTNQTSMYLCASSGQSYEQYFGPGTRLTVT.

The chain is built from TRBV9 and TRBJ1-2; D not certain. Trimming left V 5 bases short and J 8 bases short, with 16 bases between. The CDR3 runs to 13 residues. Germline lookup yields CDR1 SGDLS and CDR2 YYNGEE. The CDR3 region is CASSARGREGYTF. CDR3 sequence (DNA): TGTGCCAGCAGTGCTAGAGGACGGGAAGGCTACACCTTC.

The V gene is TRBV13, the J gene TRBJ1-2, with D tentatively TRBD1 (6 bases). V was trimmed by 0 bases and J by 3 bases, leaving 8 bases between them. CDR1 and CDR2 (germline): PRHDT, FYEKMQ (reference sequence). CDR3 length: 14 amino acids. CDR3: CASSLGDSDYGYTF. CDR3 sequence (DNA): TGTGCCAGCAGCTTAGGGGACAGCGACTATGGCTACACCTTC.

V and J are TRBV2 and TRBJ2-1; D is possibly TRBD2 (6 bases). The CDR3 contains 15 residues. The germline V and J ends were trimmed by 7 bases and 1 base, with 14 bases remaining between them. CDR1 is SNHLY, CDR2 FYNNEI, per germline. CDR3 protein: CASMGRRGSYNEQFF. The CDR3 coding sequence is TGTGCCAGCATGGGGAGGCGGGGTTCCTACAATGAGCAGTTCTTC.

V usage is TRBV4-2 and J usage is TRBJ2-1; TRBD2 aligns across 16 bases. The CDR3 runs to 17 residues. CDR1 LGHNA and CDR2 YNFKEQ come from the germline V gene. Losses at the gene ends were 0 bases for V and 8 bases for J; bases not matched to a gene: 4. The CDR3 coding sequence is TGTGCCAGCAGCCAAGAGGGACTAGCGGGAGGGCCGCATGAGCAGTTCTTC. Its translation: CASSQEGLAGGPHEQFF.

This clone was observed a few times. The chain employs TRBV14 and TRBJ1-2; TRBD1 matches 7 bases. The CDR3 length is 13 residues. In germline, CDR1 is SGHDN, CDR2 FVKESK. V was clipped by 2 bases and J by 4 bases; unmatched bases: 1. CDR3 in amino acids: CASSQNRGYGYTF. CDR3 sequence (DNA): TGTGCCAGCAGCCAAAACAGGGGCTATGGCTACACCTTC.

This rearrangement joins TRBV27 to TRBJ2-4; TRBD1 is a possible D gene (6 bases). This CDR3 is built from 13 residues. Germline V gene data show CDR1 as MNHEY and CDR2 as SMNVEV (reference sequence). The V end lost 7 bases, the J end lost 0 bases, and 7 bases lay between the germline ends. CDR3 sequence: CASKGVAKNIQYF. Here the CDR3 DNA reads TGTGCCAGCAAGGGGGTAGCCAAAAACATTCAGTACTTC.

The chain has TRBV5-1 and TRBJ1-4; a possible D gene is TRBD1 (6 bases). Looked up from germline, CDR1 is SGHRS and CDR2 is YFSETQ. Trimming removed 2 bases at V and 8 bases at J, with 10 bases between. The CDR3 spans 13 residues. The CDR3 protein is CASSLQGLEKLFF. As DNA, the CDR3 is TGCGCCAGCAGCTTACAGGGTTTGGAAAAACTGTTTTTT.

This clone was detected a few times. The chain recombines TRBV18 with TRBJ1-1, with a weak D call TRBD1 (6 bases). V lost 2 bases to trimming and J lost 7 bases, with 14 bases between them. This CDR3 comprises 14 residues. Germline values: CDR1 KGHSH, CDR2 LQKENI. CDR3 loop: CASSPVGAKGEAFF. The DNA for the CDR3 is TGTGCCAGCTCACCAGTGGGGGCGAAGGGTGAAGCTTTCTTT.

On this clone itself: Since a much larger clone is just one base distant, this may be a read error. The V gene is TRBV5-1, the J gene TRBJ1-5; possibly TRBD1 for D (5 bases). V lost 0 bases, J lost 4 bases, and 5 bases lay in between. CDR1 SGHRS and CDR2 YFSETQ come from the germline V gene. The CDR3 contains 13 residues. The DNA of the CDR3 is TGCGCCAGCAGCTTGGCAGGGAATCAGCCCCAGCATTTT. Translated: CASSLAGNQPQHF.

In its sample, this clone was seen once. The chain carries TRBV7-8 and TRBJ1-5; 9 nucleotides line up with TRBD1. The CDR3 is 14 amino acids. Germline V lookup: CDR1 SGHVS, CDR2 FQNEAQ. Trimming cost V 5 bases and J 6 bases; bases outside gene matches: 5. The CDR3 protein is CASSNTGGSQPQHF. CDR3 sequence (DNA): TGTGCCAGCAGCAATACAGGGGGCAGTCAGCCCCAGCATTTT.

The chain uses TRBV7-9 and TRBJ1-4, with 7 bases identical to TRBD1. This CDR3 contains 16 residues. The V gene's germline CDR1 is SEHNR and CDR2 FQNEAQ (reference sequence). The V segment lost 4 bases and the J segment 8 bases; nucleotides outside the gene matches: 13. The CDR3 DNA is TGTGCCAGCAGCTCGAGGTTGGCCGGGACAGACGAAAAACTGTTTTTT. Protein product: CASSSRLAGTDEKLFF.

This clone was detected a few times. The chain joins TRBV18 to TRBJ2-3, with TRBD1 matching over 9 bases. Germline V gene data show CDR1 as KGHSH and CDR2 as LQKENI. This CDR3 contains 15 residues. The V and J ends lost 2 bases and 5 bases, in that order; junction bases with no gene match: 5. The CDR3 bases are TGTGCCAGCTCACCAAGGACAGGGGTAAAAGATACGCAGTATTTT. Residues: CASSPRTGVKDTQYF.

V gene TRBV18 combines with J gene TRBJ1-3; D perhaps matches TRBD1 (5 bases). Germline V gene data show CDR1 as KGHSH and CDR2 as LQKENI. Trimming took off 2 bases at V and 4 bases at J, with 18 bases between the two ends. The CDR3 contains 17 residues. CDR3 in DNA: TGTGCCAGCTCACCAGCCGGCGGGGGAGATTCCGGAAACACCATATATTTT. Its translation is CASSPAGGGDSGNTIYF.

This rearrangement joins TRBV27 to TRBJ2-1; 8 bases align to TRBD2. V shed 7 bases, J shed 1 base, and the junction held 0 bases outside the gene matches. The CDR3 length is 13 residues. Germline loops: CDR1 MNHEY, CDR2 SMNVEV (reference sequence). The CDR3 loop is CASKRESYNEQFF. The CDR3, as DNA: TGTGCCAGCAAGCGGGAGTCCTACAATGAGCAGTTCTTC.